Each of the 26 T cell receptor beta chains below was sequenced from the same sample in a study of blood T cell repertoires in COVID-19. Sequencing was performed with immunoSEQ multiplex PCR; in TCRdb, only in-frame clones are kept and a portion is missing. The sample lists about 220,000 clones; roughly 84% were seen once. The material sequenced was peripheral blood. All receptors come from a man aged 50 to 59 with active or convalescent COVID-19.

The chain is built from TRBV19 and TRBJ1-1, with TRBD1 matching over 7 bases. The ends lost 7 bases at V and 3 bases at J; junction bases unmatched: 11. Germline-derived CDR1 and CDR2 are LNHDA and SQIVND (reference sequence). There are 15 residues in the CDR3. The DNA of the CDR3 is TGTGCCAGTACCACCACATGGGACAGAGACACTGAAGCTTTCTTT. Translation gives CASTTTWDRDTEAFF.

This sequence joins TRBV3-1 (or the pseudogene TRBV3-2) and TRBJ1-6; D may be TRBD1 (5 bases). Trimming removed 6 bases from V and 3 bases from J, with 12 bases in between. The germline gives CDR1 LGHDT, CDR2 YNNKEL (reference sequence). This CDR3 is built from 15 residues. CDR3 coding DNA: TGTGCCAGCAGGGCCTTAGGGGTCTATAATTCACCCCTCCACTTT. Its translation is CASRALGVYNSPLHF.

The V gene is TRBV7-3, the J gene TRBJ2-2, with 7 bases identical to TRBD2. The V gene end was trimmed by 4 bases and the J gene end by 6 bases; junction bases not matched to a gene: 8. The length of the CDR3 is 15 residues. From germline, CDR1 is SGHTA and CDR2 FQGTGA. CDR3 loop: CASSSPGGNPGELFF. The CDR3 coding sequence is TGTGCCAGCAGCTCTCCGGGGGGAAACCCCGGGGAGCTGTTTTTT.

This chain links TRBV18 with TRBJ1-5; TRBD1 is a possible D gene (5 bases). Trimming cost V 5 bases and J 4 bases, with 15 bases left between them. This CDR3 comprises 15 residues. The V gene's germline CDR1 is KGHSH and CDR2 LQKENI. Written as DNA, the CDR3 is TGTGCCAGCTCAAAAACGGGGGGAAGTAATCAGCCCCAGCATTTT. It codes for CASSKTGGSNQPQHF.

The chain employs TRBV2 and TRBJ2-3, with D possibly matching TRBD2 (5 bases). V lost 3 bases, J lost 2 bases, and 12 bases lay in between. CDR3 size: 15 residues. The germline V gene encodes CDR1 SNHLY and CDR2 FYNNEI. CDR3 sequence (DNA): TGTGCCAGCAGTGATCAGCGGCGCCTCACAGATACGCAGTATTTT. It specifies CASSDQRRLTDTQYF.

The sample holds one count of this clone. The rearrangement links TRBV10-1 to TRBJ1-2, with D possibly matching TRBD1 (6 bases). Looked up from germline, CDR1 is WNHNN and CDR2 is SYGVQD (reference sequence). The CDR3 has 13 residues. Between the trimmed V and J ends, which lost 11 bases and 1 base, there was a span of 14 bases. The CDR3 reads CARGGRFNYGYTF. The CDR3 DNA reads TGCGCCCGAGGGGGACGCTTTAACTATGGCTACACCTTC.

The chain uses TRBV6-6 and TRBJ1-1; D perhaps matches TRBD1 (5 bases). In germline, CDR1 is MNHNY, CDR2 SVGAGI (reference sequence). The V end lost 9 bases, the J end lost 6 bases, and 20 bases lay between the germline ends. The CDR3 is 14 residues long. As DNA, the CDR3 is TGTGCCAGTCGGGCGGGGACCGGTTGGCCTGAAGCTTTCTTT. As protein: CASRAGTGWPEAFF.

The chain is built from TRBV5-5 and TRBJ1-1; D unresolved. Germline CDR1 reads SGHKS; CDR2 reads YYEKEE (reference sequence). This CDR3 has 13 residues. Trimming shortened V by 0 bases and J by 4 bases, and 7 bases separated the two germline ends. CDR3 amino acids: CASSLGQFTEAFF. DNA for the CDR3: TGTGCCAGCAGCTTGGGGCAGTTCACTGAAGCTTTCTTT.

The CDR3 DNA sequence: TGTGCCAGCAGTTACAGGACAGGGTACGGGAACACTGAAGCTTTCTTT. Translating it yields CASSYRTGYGNTEAFF. The gene calls are TRBV6-5 and TRBJ1-1; the match to TRBD1 covers 8 bases. The junction had 6 bases not matched to a gene; V was cut back by 2 bases and J by 1 base. The CDR3 has 16 amino acids. Germline V lookup: CDR1 MNHEY, CDR2 SVGAGI.

This clone was detected once. The V and J genes are TRBV18 and TRBJ2-1, with TRBD2 matching 10 bases. CDR3 length: 15 residues. Germline CDR1 and CDR2: KGHSH and LQKENI. V shed 3 bases, J shed 4 bases, and the junction held 3 bases outside the gene matches. CDR3 nucleotide sequence: TGTGCCAGCTCACCGGGACTAGCGAATTACAATGAGCAGTTCTTC. The encoded protein is CASSPGLANYNEQFF.

V usage is TRBV4-2 and J usage is TRBJ2-2; 8 bases agree with TRBD2. The CDR3 consists of 15 residues. Losses at the gene ends were 3 bases for V and 5 bases for J; bases not matched to a gene: 5. CDR1 is LGHNA and CDR2 is YNFKEQ in the germline V gene. CDR3 DNA sequence: TGTGCCAGCAGCCAGGGACTAGGACAGACCGGGGAGCTGTTTTTT. Amino acid sequence: CASSQGLGQTGELFF.

The chain joins TRBV19 to TRBJ1-5; maybe TRBD1 (5 bases). This CDR3 contains 16 residues. CDR1 is LNHDA and CDR2 is SQIVND in the germline V gene (reference sequence). Between the trimmed V and J ends, which lost 7 bases and 1 base, there was a span of 17 bases. Here the CDR3 DNA reads TGTGCCAGTACCCCGGGGGGGAAGGGAAGCAATCAGCCCCAGCATTTT. Amino acid sequence: CASTPGGKGSNQPQHF.

V and J are TRBV4-1 and TRBJ1-2; unclear D gene. With 3 bases removed from V and 0 bases from J, the gap between germline ends came to 11 bases. This CDR3 is built from 15 residues. Germline V gene sequence: CDR1 MGHRA, CDR2 YSYEKL. CDR3 nucleotide sequence: TGCGCCAGCAGCCAGAGTCGACAAGCTAACTATGGCTACACCTTC. It yields the protein CASSQSRQANYGYTF.

The V call is TRBV28, the J call TRBJ1-1; TRBD1 aligns across 9 bases. This CDR3 is 16 amino acids long. The V gene's germline CDR1 is MDHEN and CDR2 SYDVKM. The V and J ends lost 0 bases and 10 bases, in that order; junction bases with no gene match: 12. CDR3 sequence: CASSLWGTGSPLRAFF. CDR3 sequence (DNA): TGTGCCAGCAGTTTATGGGGGACAGGGTCTCCCCTTCGAGCTTTCTTT.

J is TRBJ2-2 and V is TRBV27, with TRBD1 matching 8 bases. Trimming at V came to 3 bases and at J to 0 bases, leaving 9 bases not matched to a gene. Germline V gene sequence: CDR1 MNHEY, CDR2 SMNVEV (reference sequence). The CDR3 consists of 18 residues. CDR3 in amino acids: CASSFSRTGRSNTGELFF. CDR3 DNA: TGTGCCAGCAGTTTCTCCAGGACAGGGAGGTCGAACACCGGGGAGCTGTTTTTT.

The rearrangement links TRBV5-6 to TRBJ1-2, with 10 bases fitting TRBD1. This CDR3 is built from 15 residues. The junction had 3 bases not matched to a gene; V was cut back by 4 bases and J by 0 bases. CDR1 is SGHDT and CDR2 is YYEEEE in the germline V gene. The CDR3 nucleotides are TGTGCCAGCAGCACCGACAGGGGGCCTAACTATGGCTACACCTTC. Amino acid sequence: CASSTDRGPNYGYTF.

J is TRBJ2-5 and V is TRBV4-1; D possibly corresponds to TRBD1 (5 bases). Trimming took off 0 bases at V and 4 bases at J, with 9 bases between the two ends. Looked up from germline, CDR1 is MGHRA and CDR2 is YSYEKL. The CDR3 sequence is 14 residues long. DNA of the CDR3: TGCGCCAGCAGCCAAGATCGAAGGGGAGAGACCCAGTACTTC. Its protein is CASSQDRRGETQYF.

The rearrangement joins TRBV2 to TRBJ1-5, with TRBD1 matching over 9 bases. The CDR3 runs 15 residues. With 4 bases clipped from V and 6 bases from J, the junction kept 7 bases outside the gene matches. Germline V gene data show CDR1 as SNHLY and CDR2 as FYNNEI. The CDR3 is CASSASGTGSQPQHF. The CDR3 DNA reads TGTGCCAGCAGTGCCTCCGGGACAGGGAGTCAGCCCCAGCATTTT.

This chain uses TRBV28 with TRBJ2-1, with 7 bases identical to TRBD2. The V segment lost 4 bases and the J segment 4 bases; nucleotides outside the gene matches: 13. The CDR3 is made up of 17 amino acids. In germline, CDR1 is MDHEN, CDR2 SYDVKM. In DNA form, the CDR3 reads TGTGCCAGCAGTTCCCCCCTCGAGCGGGAAGGGTACAATGAGCAGTTCTTC. Protein product: CASSSPLEREGYNEQFF. Supplemented by reference TRBV28 and TRBJ2-1, the full variable domain reads DVKVTQSSRYLVKRTGEKVFLECVQDMDHENMFWYRQDPGLGLRLIYFSYDVKMKEKGDIPEGYSVSREKKERFSLILESASTNQTSMYLCASSSPLEREGYNEQFFGPGTRLTVL.

The chain links TRBV4-1 to TRBJ1-6; D call uncertain. V lost 4 bases, J lost 10 bases, and 11 bases lay in between. Germline V gene sequence: CDR1 MGHRA, CDR2 YSYEKL. This CDR3 spans 13 amino acids. The CDR3 sequence: CASSRGSRSPLHF. The CDR3 coding sequence is TGCGCCAGCAGCCGCGGGAGCAGATCACCCCTCCACTTT.

This sequence joins TRBV9 and TRBJ1-6, with unresolved D. Germline V gene sequence: CDR1 SGDLS, CDR2 YYNGEE. The CDR3 contains 14 residues. Trimming took off 4 bases at V and 4 bases at J, with 9 bases between the two ends. The CDR3 DNA reads as TGTGCCAGCAGCCCTTCTTCTTATAATTCACCCCTCCACTTT. The encoded protein is CASSPSSYNSPLHF. Full variable domain (rest looked up from reference TRBV9 and TRBJ1-6): DSGVTQTPKHLITATGQRVTLRCSPRSGDLSVYWYQQSLDQGLQFLIQYYNGEERAKGNILERFSAQQFPDLHSELNLSSLELGDSALYFCASSPSSYNSPLHFGNGTRLTVT.

V usage is TRBV5-4 and J usage is TRBJ2-2; 11 bases fit TRBD2. CDR1 and CDR2 from the germline V gene are SGHNT and YYREEE (reference sequence). CDR3 length: 17 residues. V lost 3 bases and J lost 6; bases outside the gene matches: 10. The CDR3 bases are TGTGCCAGCAGCTATAGCGGGGGGGCCTCCGTTCCCGGGGAGCTGTTTTTT. Its translation: CASSYSGGASVPGELFF. Drawing the rest from reference TRBV5-4 and TRBJ2-2, the complete variable domain is ETGVTQSPTHLIKTRGQQVTLRCSSQSGHNTVSWYQQALGQGPQFIFQYYREEENGRGNFPPRFSGLQFPNYSSELNVNALELDDSALYLCASSYSGGASVPGELFFGEGSRLTVL.

This clone was counted between two and nine times. This chain uses TRBV6-6 with TRBJ2-4, with D perhaps TRBD1 (5 bases). The CDR3 has 14 amino acids. Germline-derived CDR1 and CDR2 are MNHNY and SVGAGI (reference sequence). With 4 bases removed from V and 0 bases from J, the gap between germline ends came to 7 bases. The CDR3 DNA sequence: TGTGCCAGCAGTTTCGACAGAGCCAAAAACATTCAGTACTTC. Encoded protein: CASSFDRAKNIQYF.

This clone has a handful of counts. The chain recombines TRBV27 with TRBJ2-7, with TRBD1 identical over 9 bases. Germline values: CDR1 MNHEY, CDR2 SMNVEV (reference sequence). After removal of 6 bases from V and 6 bases from J, the junction contained 12 bases not matched to a gene. The CDR3 spans 15 residues. The CDR3 reads CASSPNRGRIGEQYF. The CDR3 DNA reads TGTGCCAGCAGCCCAAACAGGGGGCGCATTGGCGAGCAGTACTTC.

This chain joins TRBV5-5 and TRBJ2-3, with D unresolved. Trimming removed 6 bases from V and 1 base from J, with 15 bases in between. Germline loops: CDR1 SGHKS, CDR2 YYEKEE (reference sequence). This CDR3 is built from 15 residues. The CDR3 DNA reads TGTGCCAGCAACCCTACTCGTCCTGGCACAGATACGCAGTATTTT. Its translation is CASNPTRPGTDTQYF.

This clone was counted once. J is TRBJ2-7 and V is TRBV5-5; D not certain. Germline V lookup: CDR1 SGHKS, CDR2 YYEKEE (reference sequence). The CDR3 loop spans 15 amino acids. V lost 4 bases and J 0 bases, leaving 14 bases between the germline ends. The CDR3 coding sequence is TGTGCCAGCAGCCCTTCGGGTTTCAGCTCCTACGAGCAGTACGTC. It translates to CASSPSGFSSYEQYV.